Listed below are T cell receptor beta chains from one sample, sequenced in a study of T cells after yellow fever vaccination. Each CDR3 protein is one row after TCRdb ran MiXCR on the 5' RACE reads. The profile shows just over 250,000 distinct CDR3 sequences, about 5.2% of them singletons. This specimen was CD4+ T cells sorted from PBMCs, taken on the day of the yellow fever booster vaccination. These receptors all stem from a man between 18 and 35 years old who received the YFV17D yellow fever vaccine. The CDR3 runs from the conserved cysteine through the conserved F or W. A D gene is named only where the DNA matches it firmly. Not every row has a clone size; where given, it reads once, few, many or a size class.

>TRBV7-2|TRBJ1-5|-|few
TGTGCCAGCAGCTTAGGGGCGGGCGATCAGCCCCAGCATTTT
CASSLGAGDQPQHF
>TRBV6-5|TRBJ1-1|-|few
TGTGCCAGCAGTTACTCGGGGGTGGTGAACACTGAAGCTTTCTTT
CASSYSGVVNTEAFF
>TRBV18|TRBJ2-3|-|many
TGTGCCAGCTCACCGCTGAACCCAGGAGATACGCAGTATTTT
CASSPLNPGDTQYF
>TRBV9|TRBJ2-2|TRBD1|few
TGTGCCAGCAGCCTAGAGACAGGGGGCAACGGGGAGCTGTTTTTT
CASSLETGGNGELFF
>TRBV7-9|TRBJ2-3|-|-
TGTGCCAGCATACCCCTGGTGGAGTCCCCAGATACGCAGTATTTT
CASIPLVESPDTQYF
>TRBV5-1|TRBJ1-2|-|-
TGCGCCAGCAGCTTGGCAGAGGGGCAGGGCTATGGCTACACCTTC
CASSLAEGQGYGYTF
>TRBV2|TRBJ2-5|-|few
TGTGCCAGCAGTGAAGCGTGGACGGCGGGGCAGACCCAGTACTTC
CASSEAWTAGQTQYF
>TRBV7-2|TRBJ2-5|-|few
TGTGCCAGCAGCTTAGACCGGGTGGGGGGCGCGACCCAGTACTTC
CASSLDRVGGATQYF
>TRBV19|TRBJ2-1|TRBD2|many
TGTGCCAGCTTAGTGAGCGGGGGAAACCTCTACAATGAGCAGTTCTTC
CASLVSGGNLYNEQFF
>TRBV11-2|TRBJ1-1|-|few
TGTGCCAGCAGCCGACTTCAGGGCGGTTACACTGAAGCTTTCTTT
CASSRLQGGYTEAFF
>TRBV6-6|TRBJ2-3|-|many
TGTGCCAGCGCACTAGCCACAGATACGCAGTATTTT
CASALATDTQYF